This T cell receptor (beta chain) was obtained from a study of blood T cell repertoires in COVID-19. Background on the study: Sources were T cells, B-cell-depleted T cells, or PBMCs; the material itself was cDNA or gDNA.

Per the study methods: For nucleated cells, counts were estimated from reference gene primer amplification. Repertoires were generated with immunoSEQ multiplex PCR, while TCRdb's copy carries only in-frame clones and drops some. The V and J calls and the clone size are those of that table, but D and trimming were determined from the DNA. The profile shows about 240,000 clones, 70% to 75% of them singletons. This CDR3 is built from 14 residues. Between the trimmed V and J ends, which lost 7 bases and 6 bases, there was a span of 15 bases. CDR1 is LGHNT, CDR2 FRNRAP, per germline. Sequencing was performed on peripheral blood. The TCR comes from a woman older than 75 with acute or convalescent COVID-19. The chain has TRBV12-5 and TRBJ1-4; D ambiguous. The CDR3 DNA sequence: TGTGCTAGTGCCTCGCGGGGTAGCGATGAAAAACTGTTTTTT. Translated, it gives CASASRGSDEKLFF.